This T cell receptor beta chain was observed in a study of T-cell memory formation after mild COVID-19. Study information: TCR clustering was largely donor specific. Whole-study findings and limits: A subset of responding clones appeared in pre-infection memory, suggesting cross-reactive memory joined.

J was trimmed by 4 bases and V by 4 bases; bases with no gene match: 7. The CDR3 consists of 15 residues. TCRdb passed the 5' RACE reads through MiXCR, listing each CDR3 protein once. Of 150,000 to 200,000 distinct CDR3 sequences in the sample, about a fifth were seen once. As for this clonotype: Antigen specificity is unknown.

The rearrangement joins TRBV12-3 or TRBV12-4 to TRBJ2-3, with 8 bases identical to TRBD1. Sequenced input: PBMCs or a T cell subset sorted from them (not recorded which). The sequence was collected from an adult woman who had mild COVID-19 (a few samples of this study predate the infection). Cell type and time point are not known. Here the CDR3 DNA reads TGTGCCAGCAGTTACACAGGGGGGCCGTCAGATACGCAGTATTTT. This encodes CASSYTGGPSDTQYF.